This is a list of T cell receptor beta chains from one sample in a study of blood T cell repertoires in COVID-19. Repertoires were generated with immunoSEQ multiplex PCR, while TCRdb's copy carries only in-frame clones and drops some. The top ten hold roughly 10% of the sample, which has 200,000 to 300,000 clones, around 89% seen once. Sequenced input: PBMCs or T cells enriched from blood (not recorded which). The source of these receptors is a middle-aged man who had recovered from COVID-19. The CDR3 runs from the conserved cysteine through the conserved F or W. Fields, in order: clone size, V gene, J gene, D gene, CDR3 protein, CDR3 DNA. D genes are given only for firm matches. Not all rows give a size; the values are once, few, many and, for expanded clones, a class.

abundance: -
v_gene: TRBV3-1/TRBV3-2
j_gene: TRBJ2-7
d_gene: TRBD2
CDR3aa: CASSQMGVAGGPGEQYF
CDR3nt: TGTGCCAGCAGCCAAATGGGGGTAGCGGGAGGGCCAGGTGAGCAGTACTTC

abundance: -
v_gene: TRBV28
j_gene: TRBJ2-1
d_gene: TRBD2
CDR3aa: CASSSPSGGSYNEQFF
CDR3nt: TGTGCCAGCAGTTCACCTAGCGGGGGCTCCTACAATGAGCAGTTCTTC

abundance: -
v_gene: TRBV30
j_gene: TRBJ2-1
d_gene: -
CDR3aa: CAWSLSPGYNEQFF
CDR3nt: TGTGCCTGGAGTTTAAGTCCCGGCTACAATGAGCAGTTCTTC

abundance: -
v_gene: TRBV7-9
j_gene: TRBJ1-4
d_gene: -
CDR3aa: CASSLATGIATNEKLFF
CDR3nt: TGTGCCAGCAGCTTAGCGACAGGCATTGCAACTAATGAAAAACTGTTTTTT

abundance: -
v_gene: TRBV9
j_gene: TRBJ2-7
d_gene: -
CDR3aa: CASSKGQQDSYEQYF
CDR3nt: TGTGCCAGCAGCAAAGGACAGCAAGACTCCTACGAGCAGTACTTC

abundance: once
v_gene: TRBV15
j_gene: TRBJ1-5
d_gene: -
CDR3aa: CATSSNYQPQHF
CDR3nt: TGTGCCACCAGCAGCAACTATCAGCCCCAGCATTTT

abundance: -
v_gene: TRBV11-3
j_gene: TRBJ2-7
d_gene: -
CDR3aa: CASSFGGGAYEQYF
CDR3nt: TGTGCCAGCAGCTTCGGTGGCGGAGCCTACGAGCAGTACTTC

abundance: -
v_gene: TRBV19
j_gene: TRBJ2-3
d_gene: TRBD2
CDR3aa: CASSIFAGATDTQYF
CDR3nt: TGTGCCAGTAGTATCTTTGCGGGAGCAACAGATACGCAGTATTTT

abundance: -
v_gene: TRBV7-9
j_gene: TRBJ1-4
d_gene: TRBD1
CDR3aa: CASSLKRTGPSLANEKLFF
CDR3nt: TGTGCCAGCAGCTTAAAGAGGACAGGGCCGTCCTTAGCTAATGAAAAACTGTTTTTT

abundance: -
v_gene: TRBV5-4
j_gene: TRBJ2-3
d_gene: TRBD1
CDR3aa: CASSLGGTGPSTDTQYF
CDR3nt: TGTGCCAGCAGCTTGGGGGGGACAGGTCCTAGCACAGATACGCAGTATTTT

abundance: -
v_gene: TRBV3-1/TRBV3-2
j_gene: TRBJ2-7
d_gene: TRBD2
CDR3aa: CASSQTSDEQYF
CDR3nt: TGTGCCAGCAGCCAGACTAGCGACGAGCAGTACTTC

abundance: -
v_gene: TRBV28
j_gene: TRBJ1-6
d_gene: -
CDR3aa: CASKFSGGKNSPLHF
CDR3nt: TGTGCCAGCAAATTTTCGGGGGGGAAGAATTCACCCCTCCACTTT

abundance: -
v_gene: TRBV19
j_gene: TRBJ2-1
d_gene: TRBD2
CDR3aa: CASSTGLAGDFFSRGIGEQFF
CDR3nt: TGTGCCAGTAGTACCGGACTAGCGGGAGATTTCTTTTCGCGCGGGATCGGTGAGCAGTTCTTC

abundance: -
v_gene: TRBV9
j_gene: TRBJ2-1
d_gene: TRBD2
CDR3aa: CASSVASSSGAGSRYNEQFF
CDR3nt: TGTGCCAGCAGCGTAGCCTCCTCTAGCGGAGCAGGTTCCCGCTACAATGAGCAGTTCTTC

abundance: -
v_gene: TRBV9
j_gene: TRBJ1-6
d_gene: -
CDR3aa: CASSPRRGGEGGSPLHF
CDR3nt: TGTGCCAGCAGCCCCCGGAGGGGGGGGGAGGGAGGTTCACCCCTCCACTTT

abundance: -
v_gene: TRBV6-5
j_gene: TRBJ2-3
d_gene: -
CDR3aa: CASSRGGGTDTQYF
CDR3nt: TGTGCCAGCAGTCGAGGGGGTGGCACAGATACGCAGTATTTT

abundance: -
v_gene: TRBV7-3
j_gene: TRBJ2-5
d_gene: -
CDR3aa: CASSLTGGVGETQYF
CDR3nt: TGTGCCAGCAGCTTAACGGGGGGAGTTGGAGAGACCCAGTACTTC

abundance: -
v_gene: TRBV5-1
j_gene: TRBJ2-3
d_gene: -
CDR3aa: CASSSSVGGTLDTQYF
CDR3nt: TGCGCCAGCAGCTCCTCAGTGGGCGGGACGCTAGATACGCAGTATTTT

abundance: -
v_gene: TRBV19
j_gene: TRBJ1-1
d_gene: TRBD1
CDR3aa: CASSRKGQGTEAFF
CDR3nt: TGTGCCAGTAGCCGCAAGGGACAGGGCACTGAAGCTTTCTTT

abundance: -
v_gene: TRBV5-8
j_gene: TRBJ2-1
d_gene: TRBD2
CDR3aa: CASSLALSSGGLNEQFF
CDR3nt: TGTGCCAGCAGCTTGGCCCTGTCTAGCGGGGGCCTCAATGAGCAGTTCTTC

abundance: -
v_gene: TRBV6-5
j_gene: TRBJ1-1
d_gene: TRBD1
CDR3aa: CVVDRGTEAFF
CDR3nt: TGTGTCGTGGACAGGGGAACTGAAGCTTTCTTT

abundance: -
v_gene: TRBV18
j_gene: TRBJ2-7
d_gene: TRBD1
CDR3aa: CASSPLRGVEGTDEQYF
CDR3nt: TGTGCCAGCTCACCACTCCGTGGTGTGGAAGGGACAGACGAGCAGTACTTC

abundance: once
v_gene: TRBV28
j_gene: TRBJ2-7
d_gene: TRBD1
CDR3aa: CASSLTGQITFYEQYF
CDR3nt: TGTGCCAGCAGTTTAACGGGACAGATAACCTTCTACGAGCAGTACTTC

abundance: -
v_gene: TRBV7-9
j_gene: TRBJ2-1
d_gene: TRBD2
CDR3aa: CASSYGTTNEQFF
CDR3nt: TGTGCCAGCAGCTACGGGACTACCAATGAGCAGTTCTTC

abundance: -
v_gene: TRBV15
j_gene: TRBJ2-7
d_gene: TRBD1
CDR3aa: CATSKPGQGAYEQYF
CDR3nt: TGTGCCACCAGCAAACCGGGACAGGGGGCCTACGAGCAGTACTTC

abundance: -
v_gene: TRBV9
j_gene: TRBJ1-1
d_gene: TRBD1
CDR3aa: CASSATGGLNTEAFF
CDR3nt: TGTGCCAGCAGCGCAACAGGGGGACTGAACACTGAAGCTTTCTTT

abundance: -
v_gene: TRBV11-2
j_gene: TRBJ1-2
d_gene: -
CDR3aa: CASSQRRQYGYTF
CDR3nt: TGTGCCAGCAGCCAGAGGAGGCAGTATGGCTACACCTTC